Below are 14 T cell receptor beta chains sequenced from a single sample in a study of CD8 T cells in ankylosing spondylitis. MiXCR was run by TCRdb on the 5' RACE reads, yielding one entry per CDR3 protein. This repertoire shows about 510,000 distinct CDR3 sequences, approximately 5% found once; its top ten account for around 3.5%. Study-wide results and caveats: Ankylosing spondylitis blood appeared to be characterized by a TCR beta motif of several highly homologous variants.

No antigen has been identified for these receptors. Specimen: blood, either unsorted or a sorted T cell fraction (not recorded which). Receptor source: a male donor with ankylosing spondylitis.

V gene TRBV5-1 combines with J gene TRBJ2-5; no clear D gene. V was cut by 1 base and J by 4 bases, with 20 bases left in between. The germline gives CDR1 SGHRS, CDR2 YFSETQ. The length of the CDR3 is 17 residues. CDR3 nucleotide sequence: TGCGCCAGCAGCTTGAGGCTCGGGCAGGTCCTTGGAGAGACCCAGTACTTC. Protein product: CASSLRLGQVLGETQYF.

This clonotype came up many times. The gene calls are TRBV4-1 and TRBJ1-2; D ambiguous. The CDR3 is made up of 16 amino acids. V lost 2 bases and J 1 base, leaving 14 bases between the germline ends. Germline V CDR1 and CDR2: MGHRA, YSYEKL. CDR3 DNA: TGCGCCAGCAGCCAACATCACCGAGGGAGTAACTATGGCTACACCTTC. It translates to CASSQHHRGSNYGYTF.

This clonotype has a count of ten or more. This rearrangement joins TRBV15 to TRBJ2-5; D unclear. Trimming left V 1 base short and J 1 base short, with 1 base between. CDR1 is LNHNV, CDR2 YYDKDF, per germline (reference sequence). CDR3 length equals 12 residues. The CDR3 DNA reads as TGTGCCACCAGCAGAGGCCAAGAGACCCAGTACTTC. Its protein product is CATSRGQETQYF.

There are many counts of this clonotype. This rearrangement joins TRBV20-1 to TRBJ2-3; maybe TRBD1 (6 bases). Trimming stripped 6 bases from V and 8 bases from J, with 15 bases between. This CDR3 has 12 amino acids. The germline CDR1 and CDR2 sequences are DFQATT and SNEGSKA (reference sequence). The CDR3 spells CSALGGTGTQYF. CDR3 in DNA: TGCAGTGCCCTAGGGGGAACCGGTACGCAGTATTTT.

This clonotype was observed at least ten times. The chain is built from TRBV29-1 and TRBJ2-5, with D possibly called TRBD1 or TRBD2 (5 bases each). Germline V CDR1 and CDR2: SQVTM, ANQGSEA. The germline V and J ends were trimmed by 0 bases and 5 bases, with 13 bases remaining between them. The CDR3 length is 14 residues. CDR3 in amino acids: CSVEDRQGRETQYF. As DNA, the CDR3 is TGCAGCGTTGAAGACCGCCAGGGACGTGAGACCCAGTACTTC.

In its sample, this clonotype was seen many times. V gene TRBV6-1 combines with J gene TRBJ2-1; D may be TRBD2 (5 bases). This CDR3 has 13 amino acids. The V and J ends lost 6 bases and 4 bases respectively, with 10 bases between them. From germline, CDR1 is MNHNS and CDR2 SASEGT. The chain's CDR3 is CASRIGVYNEQFF. CDR3 DNA: TGTGCCAGCAGGATCGGGGTATACAATGAGCAGTTCTTC.

Many counts were recorded for this clonotype. V gene TRBV4-3 combines with J gene TRBJ1-1; the D is unclear. The CDR3 is made up of 13 amino acids. Looked up from germline, CDR1 is LGHNA and CDR2 is YSLEER. V gave up 0 bases and J gave up 3 bases, with 5 bases separating them. The CDR3 loop is CASSQDMDTEAFF. CDR3 bases: TGCGCCAGCAGCCAAGATATGGACACTGAAGCTTTCTTT.

This clonotype was recorded at least ten times. The chain links TRBV7-3 to TRBJ2-1, with TRBD2 matching 11 bases. This CDR3 is 15 amino acids long. Looked up from germline, CDR1 is SGHTA and CDR2 is FQGTGA. V lost 4 bases, J lost 4 bases, and 3 bases stayed unmatched. CDR3 protein: CASSSSGGYYNEQFF. For the CDR3, the DNA is TGTGCCAGCAGCTCTAGCGGGGGGTATTACAATGAGCAGTTCTTC.

In this sample, this clonotype turned up many times. This chain joins TRBV6-5 and TRBJ2-3, with TRBD2 matching over 7 bases. V shed 2 bases, J shed 2 bases, and the junction held 4 bases outside the gene matches. Per the germline V gene, CDR1 is MNHEY and CDR2 is SVGAGI. This CDR3 spans 15 amino acids. For the CDR3, the DNA is TGTGCCAGCAGTTACATGGGACTAAACACAGATACGCAGTATTTT. It codes for CASSYMGLNTDTQYF.

This clonotype was seen many times. The chain links TRBV15 to TRBJ1-1; D ambiguous. Germline V gene lookup returns CDR1 LNHNV and CDR2 YYDKDF (reference sequence). V shed 1 base and J shed 10 bases, with 13 bases lying between them. The CDR3 has 13 residues. The CDR3 sequence: CATSRAKLEVAFF. DNA for the CDR3: TGTGCCACCAGCAGAGCTAAGTTGGAGGTAGCTTTCTTT.

V usage is TRBV5-1 and J usage is TRBJ2-7, with a possible D match to TRBD1 (5 bases). Germline V gene lookup returns CDR1 SGHRS and CDR2 YFSETQ. This CDR3 region has 14 residues. Deletions cut 4 bases from V and 4 bases from J, with 15 bases between. This CDR3 reads CASSRSDIEYEQYF. DNA of the CDR3: TGCGCCAGCAGCCGATCGGACATAGAGTACGAGCAGTACTTC.

Many counts were recorded for this clonotype. The genes are TRBV20-1 and TRBJ1-2; D ambiguous. The V end was cut by 1 base, the J end by 3 bases, with 9 bases between. This CDR3 region has 13 residues. Looked up from germline, CDR1 is DFQATT and CDR2 is SNEGSKA (reference sequence). The CDR3 sequence: CSARGPQDYGYTF. DNA of the CDR3: TGCAGTGCTAGAGGACCCCAGGACTATGGCTACACCTTC.

This clonotype was counted a few times. The chain joins TRBV6-5 to TRBJ2-5, with TRBD2 matching 9 bases. The ends lost 6 bases at V and 5 bases at J; junction bases unmatched: 10. Germline values: CDR1 MNHEY, CDR2 SVGAGI. CDR3 length: 15 amino acids. The CDR3 bases are TGTGCCAGCAGCTACACCGGGACTAGCTCGGAGACCCAGTACTTC. The encoded protein is CASSYTGTSSETQYF.

This clonotype occurred many times. The J gene is TRBJ2-7, the V gene TRBV12-3 or TRBV12-4, with a weak D call TRBD1 (5 bases). V gave up 5 bases and J gave up 6 bases, with 14 bases separating them. This CDR3 region has 13 residues. CDR3 coding DNA: TGTGCCAGCAGTAGCAGGGTTTGGGGCGAGCAGTACTTC. It translates to CASSSRVWGEQYF.